These 26 T cell receptor beta chains came from one sample sequenced in a study of tumor-infiltrating lymphocytes in localized non-small cell lung cancer. The repertoire was sequenced with immunoSEQ multiplex PCR; TCRdb's copy has only in-frame clones and lacks some. Among about 16,000 clones listed, over 75% were seen once. The sequencing input was lung tumor tissue. The source of these receptors is a human donor with non-small cell lung cancer.

V usage is TRBV29-1 and J usage is TRBJ2-1; TRBD2 matches 8 bases. From germline, CDR1 is SQVTM and CDR2 ANQGSEA. The V gene end was trimmed by 8 bases and the J gene end by 5 bases; junction bases not matched to a gene: 8. The CDR3 sequence is 13 residues long. This CDR3 reads CSLTSGSNNEQFF. The CDR3 bases are TGCAGCTTAACCAGCGGGAGTAACAATGAGCAGTTCTTC.

The chain is built from TRBV6-8 and TRBJ1-1; D not resolved. This CDR3 comprises 10 residues. Per the germline V gene, CDR1 is MNHGY and CDR2 is SAAAGT. V was pared by 9 bases and J by 1 base, with 3 bases between. The CDR3 nucleotides read TGTGCCAGGAGGAACACTGAAGCTTTCTTT. Protein sequence: CARRNTEAFF.

The chain joins TRBV28 to TRBJ2-7; tentative D call: TRBD2 (6 bases). The germline V gene encodes CDR1 MDHEN and CDR2 SYDVKM. V shed 3 bases and J shed 4 bases, with 16 bases lying between them. The CDR3 length is 15 residues. DNA of the CDR3: TGTGCCAGCAGTTTTTCGGGAGAGGTTTGGTACGAGCAGTACTTC. Its protein is CASSFSGEVWYEQYF.

This rearrangement joins TRBV10-3 to TRBJ1-2; a possible D gene is TRBD1 (6 bases). The length of the CDR3 is 16 residues. V gave up 0 bases and J gave up 4 bases, with 15 bases separating them. The germline V gene encodes CDR1 ENHRY and CDR2 SYGVKD. CDR3 residues: CAISESVQGPFYGYTF. CDR3 coding DNA: TGTGCCATCAGTGAGTCCGTACAGGGCCCATTCTATGGCTACACCTTC.

The chain is built from TRBV7-3 and TRBJ2-5, with D possibly matching TRBD1 (5 bases). Germline assignment: CDR1 SGHTA and CDR2 FQGTGA. This CDR3 contains 15 residues. Trimming took off 1 base at V and 7 bases at J, with 16 bases between the two ends. CDR3 DNA sequence: TGTGCCAGCAGCTTAAATCCAGGGCGCTTCGCGACCCAGTACTTC. It encodes CASSLNPGRFATQYF.

This rearrangement joins TRBV7-8 to TRBJ2-1; 7 bases map to TRBD1. The CDR3 covers 15 residues. V was pared by 2 bases and J by 7 bases, with 8 bases of the junction left unmatched. The germline V gene has CDR1 SGHVS and CDR2 FQNEAQ. CDR3 residues: CASSLLAGTVNEQFF. The CDR3 DNA reads TGTGCCAGCAGCTTACTCGCCGGGACAGTAAATGAGCAGTTCTTC.

This clone appeared once. This sequence joins TRBV10-2 and TRBJ1-2, with no clear D. The CDR3 runs to 13 residues. Germline-derived CDR1 and CDR2 are WSHSY and SAAADI. The V end was cut by 3 bases, the J end by 3 bases, with 8 bases between. CDR3 residues: CASSELADYGYTF. Here the CDR3 DNA reads TGCGCCAGCAGTGAATTAGCAGACTATGGCTACACCTTC.

The gene calls are TRBV30 and TRBJ1-1; D may be TRBD1 (6 bases). Germline V gene lookup returns CDR1 GTSNPN and CDR2 SVGIG (reference sequence). The CDR3 contains 14 residues. V gave up 1 base and J gave up 6 bases, with 15 bases separating them. CDR3 sequence (DNA): TGTGCCTGGAGTGGGGACAAGCGGAGGGCTGAAGCTTTCTTT. Amino acids: CAWSGDKRRAEAFF.

By sample fraction, this clone is medium-sized. The chain links TRBV29-1 to TRBJ1-1; 9 bases fit TRBD1. The CDR3 contains 12 residues. Germline V gives CDR1 SQVTM, CDR2 ANQGSEA. The CDR3 nucleotides read TGCAGTTCCGGGACAGGGCGGACTGAAGCTTTCTTT. Translated: CSSGTGRTEAFF. The full variable domain, with the rest looked up from reference TRBV29-1 and TRBJ1-1, is SAVISQKPSRDICQRGTSLTIQCQVDSQVTMMFWYRQQPGQSLTLIATANQGSEATYESGFVIDKFPISRPNLTFSTLTVSNMSPEDSSIYLCSSGTGRTEAFFGQGTRLTVV.

V is TRBV6-6 and J is TRBJ2-5, with TRBD2 as a possible D gene (5 bases). Germline CDR1 reads MNHNY; CDR2 reads SVGAGI (reference sequence). Trimming cost V 4 bases and J 0 bases, with 9 bases left between them. This CDR3 is built from 14 residues. The CDR3: CASSFLGNQETQYF. DNA of the CDR3: TGTGCCAGCAGTTTCCTCGGGAACCAAGAGACCCAGTACTTC.

This chain connects TRBV6-1 to TRBJ2-7, with D possibly being TRBD1 (5 bases). There are 21 residues in the CDR3. Germline V gene data show CDR1 as MNHNS and CDR2 as SASEGT. The germline V and J ends were trimmed by 2 bases and 2 bases, with 31 bases remaining between them. CDR3 DNA sequence: TGTGCCAGCAGTGAAAATTACGCGGTAGGGGCCAGCGTTGGTGCGACCTACGAGCAGTACTTC. Its translation is CASSENYAVGASVGATYEQYF.

The gene calls are TRBV7-8 and TRBJ2-3; D assignment may be TRBD1 or TRBD2 (5 bases each). The CDR3 has 15 residues. The germline CDR1 and CDR2 sequences are SGHVS and FQNEAQ. The germline V and J ends were trimmed by 4 bases and 3 bases, with 14 bases remaining between them. This CDR3 is CASSSRFGGTDTQYF. The CDR3 DNA reads as TGTGCCAGCAGCTCTAGGTTTGGGGGTACAGATACGCAGTATTTT.

This chain connects TRBV28 to TRBJ2-7; D not certain. Trimming took off 5 bases at V and 7 bases at J, with 15 bases between the two ends. The CDR3 loop spans 13 amino acids. Germline loops: CDR1 MDHEN, CDR2 SYDVKM. CDR3 sequence (DNA): TGTGCCAGCAGTCCCCTTGGCATAGAAGAGCAGTACTTC. It translates to CASSPLGIEEQYF.

This clone has only a few counts. This chain links TRBV6-6 with TRBJ1-4; the D gene is possibly TRBD1 (6 bases). Trimming took 5 bases from V and 2 from J, leaving 15 bases between them. This CDR3 has 16 amino acids. Looked up from germline, CDR1 is MNHNY and CDR2 is SVGAGI (reference sequence). CDR3: CASSPGGGLTNEKLFF. Written as DNA, the CDR3 is TGTGCCAGCAGTCCGGGGGGGGGCCTCACTAATGAAAAACTGTTTTTT.

V gene TRBV4-1 combines with J gene TRBJ1-4, with D perhaps matching TRBD1 (6 bases). Germline assignment: CDR1 MGHRA and CDR2 YSYEKL. The CDR3 length is 21 residues. With 0 bases removed from V and 4 bases from J, the gap between germline ends came to 27 bases. The CDR3 DNA reads TGCGCCAGCAGCCAAGATCGAATCGGTGGAAACAGGGTGTTTGGTAATGAAAAACTGTTTTTT. Its protein product is CASSQDRIGGNRVFGNEKLFF.

The J gene is TRBJ1-3, the V gene TRBV9; TRBD1 matches at 7 bases. The CDR3 extends over 14 amino acids. Germline CDR1 and CDR2: SGDLS and YYNGEE. Trimming at V came to 0 bases and at J to 9 bases, leaving 6 bases not matched to a gene. CDR3: CASSVEPRGGTIYF. The CDR3 DNA reads as TGTGCCAGCAGCGTAGAGCCCAGGGGGGGCACCATATATTTT.

The chain recombines TRBV5-1 with TRBJ1-1; tentative D call: TRBD1 (6 bases). Per the germline V gene, CDR1 is SGHRS and CDR2 is YFSETQ. V lost 4 bases to trimming and J lost 4 bases, with 8 bases between them. The CDR3 covers 12 residues. CDR3 in DNA: TGCGCCAGCAGCAAGGGGGGCACTGAAGCTTTCTTT. It encodes CASSKGGTEAFF.

V gene TRBV15 combines with J gene TRBJ2-6; tentative D call: TRBD2 (5 bases). This CDR3 has 18 residues. Trimming stripped 0 bases from V and 3 bases from J, with 15 bases between. From germline, CDR1 is LNHNV and CDR2 YYDKDF (reference sequence). The CDR3 DNA is TGTGCCACCAGCAGAGATCGGGTAGGGAGAGTTGGGGCCAACGTCCTGACTTTC. Translated, it gives CATSRDRVGRVGANVLTF.

In its sample, this clone was seen a few times. The chain joins TRBV20-1 to TRBJ2-1, with D unclear. V was shortened by 6 bases and J by 9 bases, with 12 bases between the two germline ends. Looked up from germline, CDR1 is DFQATT and CDR2 is SNEGSKA (reference sequence). The CDR3 loop spans 11 amino acids. The CDR3 region has the DNA TGCAGTGCCACTGCTGGCCGTGAGCAGTTCTTC. Its protein product is CSATAGREQFF.

This chain joins TRBV5-4 and TRBJ1-1; D not resolved. The CDR3 has 13 amino acids. V was trimmed by 4 bases and J by 1 base, leaving 8 bases between them. Germline loops: CDR1 SGHNT, CDR2 YYREEE (reference sequence). In DNA form, the CDR3 reads TGTGCCAGCAGCCGCCGGGAGAACACTGAAGCTTTCTTT. It specifies CASSRRENTEAFF.

The chain uses TRBV9 and TRBJ2-2; D uncertain. V lost 3 bases and J 0 bases, leaving 9 bases between the germline ends. Germline V gives CDR1 SGDLS, CDR2 YYNGEE. The CDR3 is 15 amino acids. In DNA, the CDR3 is TGTGCCAGCAGCGCGTCAAGAACGAACACCGGGGAGCTGTTTTTT. It is translated as CASSASRTNTGELFF.

This clone was recorded a few times. The CDR3 spells CASSQERAPYNEQFF. The CDR3 region has the DNA TGCGCCAGCAGCCAAGAAAGGGCTCCCTACAATGAGCAGTTCTTC. J is TRBJ2-1 and V is TRBV4-1, with D unclear. Germline CDR1 and CDR2: MGHRA and YSYEKL. The CDR3 loop spans 15 amino acids. V lost 0 bases and J 2 bases, leaving 8 bases between the germline ends.

V is TRBV14 and J is TRBJ1-5; possibly TRBD1 for D (5 bases). The CDR3 is made up of 16 amino acids. The germline V gene has CDR1 SGHDN and CDR2 FVKESK. Trimming pared 3 bases from V and 2 bases from J, leaving 14 bases between. CDR3 protein: CASSQWRLGGNQPQHF. The CDR3 DNA reads as TGTGCCAGCAGCCAGTGGAGGCTAGGGGGCAATCAGCCCCAGCATTTT.

This clone has just a few counts. As DNA, the CDR3 is TGTGCCAGCAGACTAGCGGGACTCTACGAGCAGTACTTC. Its translation is CASRLAGLYEQYF. The chain uses TRBV28 and TRBJ2-7; 10 bases match TRBD2. CDR3 length equals 13 residues. Germline-derived CDR1 and CDR2 are MDHEN and SYDVKM. V lost 6 bases, J lost 3 bases, and 2 bases stayed unmatched.

The chain couples TRBV27 to TRBJ2-5; the D gene could be TRBD1 or TRBD2 (5 bases each). From germline, CDR1 is MNHEY and CDR2 SMNVEV (reference sequence). This CDR3 has 14 residues. The V and J ends lost 1 base and 5 bases respectively, with 11 bases between them. This CDR3 reads CASSLWGSGETQYF. The CDR3 DNA reads as TGTGCCAGCAGTTTATGGGGGTCGGGGGAGACCCAGTACTTC.

This clone is labeled medium-sized. The chain carries TRBV4-1 and TRBJ1-5; D not certain. CDR1 MGHRA and CDR2 YSYEKL come from the germline V gene. V was trimmed by 0 bases and J by 0 bases, leaving 15 bases between them. This CDR3 is built from 18 residues. The CDR3 loop reads CASSQDWLRTYSNQPQHF. The CDR3, as DNA: TGCGCCAGCAGCCAAGACTGGTTGAGGACCTATAGCAATCAGCCCCAGCATTTT.